The present entry profiles one T cell receptor beta chain with its context. The antigen this receptor binds is unknown. The junction departs from the called germline gene at one end, perhaps through a read error. From the cysteine through the phenylalanine, the CDR3 covers 16 amino acids. Of all the DNA, just the CDR3 is kept, 48 bases in frame from base 1. CDR1 is given as SGHTS and CDR2 as YDEGEE, both from the germline V gene. This entry comes from a study of tumor-infiltrating lymphocytes in primary liver carcinoma (dated by TCRdb to the late 2010s). Context from the whole study: Of the five patients, three men and two women aged 30 to 69 years, four had hepatocellular carcinoma and one had combined HCC and intrahepatic cholangiocarcinoma. The five patients had tumors of stage T1-T3 N0M0, with maximum diameters ranging from roughly 4 to 11 cm. Samples yielded roughly 3.65 to 7.5 million productive TCRbeta reads; read depth did not differ significantly between tissue types. Across five regions of each liver tumor, along with adjacent normal tissue and blood, the study brought together TCRbeta repertoire sequencing, expression microarrays and whole-exome sequencing. TCRbeta repertoire sequencing covered approximately 35 specimens from 5 patients: 25 tumor regions, 5 adjacent noncancerous liver tissues and 5 peripheral blood samples. To link TCRbeta repertoire diversity to the local molecular phenotype, the approximately 23 tumor region samples were profiled with Agilent mRNA microarrays. Technical replicate repertoires showed high reproducibility, with mean shared-clone rates around 0.9 and correlation coefficients above 0.95.

Using a constant-region primer and ProtoScript II reverse transcriptase, TCRbeta-specific cDNA was reverse-transcribed from 450 to 650 ng total RNA. Construction of the TCRbeta libraries relied on three nested rounds of multiplex PCR, following a slightly modified ARM-PCR procedure. Multiplex TRBV1-TRBV30 forward primers and a Cbeta reverse primer were used in the first two PCR rounds, each of which was run for around 10 cycles. Sample barcodes and Illumina adapters were attached in a final 25-cycle PCR using Deep VentR polymerase. Amplicons of 200-500 bp were gel-purified with a QIAquick gel extraction kit before sequencing. TCRbeta amplicons were sequenced on an Illumina HiSeq 2500 with 250-bp paired-end reads. Under the source paper's analysis protocol: Reads were quality-trimmed with Trimmomatic v0.33, and paired reads were merged with FLASH v1.2.11 to recover full CDR3 sequences. MiGEC v1.2.1b assigned V, D and J germline segments to the rearranged TCRbeta sequences. Clonotype statistics and Shannon-Wiener diversity indices were calculated with VDJtools v1.0.0. To reduce sampling bias, subsequent analyses other than the diversity analysis used only the 250 most abundant clonotypes in each sample. The public sequencing data were trimmed at Q25 with fastp and processed into clonotypes with MiXCR by TCRdb, which kept only in-frame beta chains. For every CDR3 protein sequence, its rows merge into one entry that carries the most common genes and DNA. The V and J calls here are based on TCRdb, not the publication. Across this sample there are roughly 20,000 distinct CDR3 sequences, with approximately 79% seen only once. The top ten clones comprise approximately 41% of the sample.

Without any cell sorting, total RNA and DNA were extracted together from about 20-30 mg of bulk tissue using the AllPrep DNA/RNA mini kit. Four to six patients with histopathologically diagnosed primary liver carcinoma underwent surgical resection in China between November 2015 and 2016. At the time of sampling, the patients were treatment-naive and had chronic HBV infection. Five spatially separated regions were sampled per tumor: superior, inferior, left-lateral and right-lateral poles, plus the tumor centre. Histology showed that every tumor sample contained more than 80% viable tumor cells. Fresh tumor and adjacent tissue pieces were bisected; one half was stored in RNAlater at -80°C, the other sent for histology. Results and caveats for the whole study, not just this receptor: With just a handful of patients in the study, the authors point out that the findings should be validated in a larger study. Comparison of CD4+ and CD8+ T cell repertoires was precluded by the use of bulk unsorted samples. Only about 8-25% of top clones were present in all five regions of a tumor, suggesting spatial heterogeneity of tumor-infiltrating T cells. Because only the TCR beta chain was sequenced and unpaired alpha chains were not captured, true repertoire diversity is likely underestimated. The top 250 clones made up a significantly larger repertoire fraction in tumors than in blood (p = 0.039). Repertoire overlap was higher between tumor regions (mean about 36%) than tumor-adjacent (17%) or tumor-blood (approximately 15%) pairs, consistent with antigen-driven expansion.

The V and J genes are TRBV5-8 and TRBJ2-6; the D gene assignment is ambiguous. The TCR was taken from a woman in her twenties or thirties with primary liver carcinoma and hepatitis B virus infection. The sequenced material came from liver tumor tissue from sampling region 4. The cell subset or site label, as the study defines it: tumor region T4, right-lateral pole. The CDR3 reads CASTMTCFSWANVLTF. The nucleotide sequence is TGTGCCAGCACCATGACGTGCTTCTCTTGGGCCAACGTCCTGACTTTC.